This T cell receptor (beta chain) came from a study of blood T cell repertoires in COVID-19. At the level of the study: Specimens from acute and convalescent COVID-19 originated in the United States, Italy and Spain. PBMCs, B-cell-depleted T cells, or T cells provided the cDNA or gDNA that made up the material.

As handled by the study authors: Nucleated cell number was recorded as an estimate derived from reference gene primer amplification. Clones were sequenced by immunoSEQ multiplex PCR, and TCRdb holds only the in-frame ones, with some missing. V, J and clone size reflect that table, while D and trimming were determined from the DNA. The repertoire includes about 170,000 clones, around 83% of them detected once, and roughly 4% sits in the top ten. This clone was counted only a few times. Participant-given clinical history determined each cohort assignment. The sequenced sample consisted of PBMCs or T cells enriched from blood (not recorded which). The sequence was collected from a woman aged 50 to 60 in a cohort exposed to, infected with or recovered from COVID-19 (not recorded which).

The CDR3 nucleotides are TGTGCCAGCAGTCCCCGCAGTGGAAACACCATATATTTT. Residues: CASSPRSGNTIYF. The V call is TRBV6-5, the J call TRBJ1-3; no clear D. V was clipped by 5 bases and J by 3 bases, with 8 bases between them. CDR1 MNHEY and CDR2 SVGAGI come from the germline V gene. The CDR3 covers 13 residues.